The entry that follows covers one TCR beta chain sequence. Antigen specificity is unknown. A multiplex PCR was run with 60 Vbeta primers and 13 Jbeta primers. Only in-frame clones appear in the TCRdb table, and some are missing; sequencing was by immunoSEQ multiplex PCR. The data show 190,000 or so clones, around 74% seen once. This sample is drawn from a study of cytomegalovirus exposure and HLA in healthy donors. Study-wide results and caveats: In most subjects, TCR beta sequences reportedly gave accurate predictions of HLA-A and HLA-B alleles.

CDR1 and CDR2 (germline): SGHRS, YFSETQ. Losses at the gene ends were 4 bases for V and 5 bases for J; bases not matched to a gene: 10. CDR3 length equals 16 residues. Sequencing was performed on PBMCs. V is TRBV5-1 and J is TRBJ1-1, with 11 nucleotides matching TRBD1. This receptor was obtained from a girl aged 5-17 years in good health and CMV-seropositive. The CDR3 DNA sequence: TGCGCCAGCAGCGACCCTTTTGGGACAGGGGGGACTGAAGCTTTCTTT. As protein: CASSDPFGTGGTEAFF.